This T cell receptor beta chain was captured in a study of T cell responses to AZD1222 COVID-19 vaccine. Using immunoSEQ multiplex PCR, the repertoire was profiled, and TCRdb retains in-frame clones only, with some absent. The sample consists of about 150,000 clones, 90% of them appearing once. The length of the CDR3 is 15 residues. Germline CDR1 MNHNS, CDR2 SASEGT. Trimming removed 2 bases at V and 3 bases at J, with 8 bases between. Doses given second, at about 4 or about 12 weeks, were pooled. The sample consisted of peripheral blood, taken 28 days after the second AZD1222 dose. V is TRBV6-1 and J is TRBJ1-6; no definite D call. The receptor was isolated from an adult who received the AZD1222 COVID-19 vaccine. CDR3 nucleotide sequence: TGTGCCAGCAGTGAATTCGGGCTCTATAATTCACCCCTCCACTTT. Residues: CASSEFGLYNSPLHF.